The rows below give T cell receptor beta chains drawn from one sample of a study of T-cell memory formation after mild COVID-19. TCRdb fed the 5' RACE reads into MiXCR, producing one record per CDR3 protein. Among roughly 620,000 distinct CDR3 sequences listed, roughly 18% were seen once. The sample taken for sequencing was PBMCs or a T cell subset sorted from them (not recorded which). The receptors were gathered from an adult woman who had mild COVID-19 (a few samples of this study predate the infection). Cell type and time point are not known. CDR3s include the opening cysteine and the closing phenylalanine or tryptophan. A D gene is named only where the DNA matches it firmly. A clone size is listed for some rows: how often the clone was seen (once, few, many), or a class if it is expanded.

D gene	clone size	V gene	CDR3 length	J gene	CDR3 DNA	CDR3 protein
TRBD1	NA	TRBV4-2	20	TRBJ2-6	TGTGCCAGCAGCCAACCGAGCGGGACAGGGGGCGCCGCTGGGGCCAACGTCCTGACTTTC	CASSQPSGTGGAAGANVLTF
TRBD1	NA	TRBV4-2	16	TRBJ2-4	TGTGCCAGCAGCCATCTCGGACAGGCTAACAAAAACATTCAGTACTTC	CASSHLGQANKNIQYF
NA	large	TRBV10-3	12	TRBJ1-1	TGTGCCATCAGTGAACCGGGGGAAGGAGCTTTCTTT	CAISEPGEGAFF
NA	NA	TRBV20-1	13	TRBJ1-1	TGCAGTGCTAGACTCAGTCTTGGCACTGAAGCTTTCTTT	CSARLSLGTEAFF
TRBD2	few	TRBV6-5	16	TRBJ2-3	TGTGCCAGCAGTTACTCGGCTAGCGGGAGAACAGATACGCAGTATTTT	CASSYSASGRTDTQYF
TRBD2	NA	TRBV5-1	18	TRBJ2-1	TGCGCCAGCAGCTTGTACCCTAGCGGGGGCTCTTACTACGGGGAGCAGTTCTTC	CASSLYPSGGSYYGEQFF
TRBD2	few	TRBV13	18	TRBJ2-3	TGTGCCAGCAGCCCCGGGACTAGCGGCGCCCTAAGCACAGATACGCAGTATTTT	CASSPGTSGALSTDTQYF
TRBD2	few	TRBV29-1	13	TRBJ2-1	TGCAGCGTTGAGGGCGGGAGGGGTAATGAGCAGTTCTTC	CSVEGGRGNEQFF
TRBD2	few	TRBV5-1	15	TRBJ2-7	TGCGCCAGCAGCTTGGTTTTTGGGACTAGCTACGAGCAGTACTTC	CASSLVFGTSYEQYF
NA	few	TRBV6-2/TRBV6-3	16	TRBJ2-2	TGTGCCAGCAGCCAAGTTCTTCGGGACCCGACCGGGGAGCTGTTTTTT	CASSQVLRDPTGELFF
NA	NA	TRBV4-3	17	TRBJ2-6	TGCGCCAGCAGCCAAGATGAGGAGCAGGGTGGGGCCAACGTCCTGACTTTC	CASSQDEEQGGANVLTF
NA	few	TRBV6-5	15	TRBJ2-7	TGTGCCAGCAGTTACCAAAGTCCAGGGGCCTACGAGCAGTACTTC	CASSYQSPGAYEQYF
NA	few	TRBV4-3	15	TRBJ1-1	TGCGCCAGCAGCCAAGAAGAGGGTTTAGTCACTGAAGCTTTCTTT	CASSQEEGLVTEAFF
TRBD1	few	TRBV6-2/TRBV6-3	14	TRBJ2-7	TGTGCCAGCAGATTCTGGACAGGGCTCGACGAGCAGTACTTC	CASRFWTGLDEQYF
NA	NA	TRBV5-1	16	TRBJ1-5	TGCGCCAGCAGCCCTGGCGGGCAGCGAGGTAACCAGCCCCAGCATTTT	CASSPGGQRGNQPQHF
TRBD1	NA	TRBV5-5	15	TRBJ2-2	TGTGCCAGCAGCCGAGGGACAGAAGTCACCGGGGAGCTGTTTTTT	CASSRGTEVTGELFF
NA	NA	TRBV13	15	TRBJ1-2	TGTGCCAGCAGCTTCGGGGTCAGTTCGACGCGCGGCTACACCTTC	CASSFGVSSTRGYTF